One sample yielded the 27 T cell receptor beta chains listed below, sequenced in a study of Ad26.COV2.S vaccination and SARS-CoV-2 variants. Here immunoSEQ multiplex PCR was the method, and the copy in TCRdb shows in-frame clones only, minus some. This repertoire shows approximately 300,000 clones, over 80% found once; its top ten account for 2% to 2.5%. As for treatment: around 19 received Ad26.COV2.S at low or high dose, single or two shots; about 5 received placebo; per-sample allocation not given. Sampling happened 63 days after the first vaccine or placebo injection. Here the sequenced sample was peripheral blood, taken in a trial of Ad26.COV2.S vaccine versus placebo. All receptors derive from a person between 18 and 65 years old who received the Ad26.COV2.S COVID-19 vaccine or a placebo.

The chain has TRBV11-3 and TRBJ2-3; perhaps TRBD2 as D (6 bases). The CDR3 is 15 residues long. The germline V gene encodes CDR1 SGHNT and CDR2 YENEEA. Trimming took 0 bases from V and 2 from J, leaving 9 bases between them. CDR3 residues: CASSLEGGVTDTQYF. Here the CDR3 DNA reads TGTGCCAGCAGCTTAGAGGGCGGGGTCACAGATACGCAGTATTTT.

The chain recombines TRBV6-6 with TRBJ1-2; D gene uncertain. This CDR3 region has 11 residues. Looked up from germline, CDR1 is MNHNY and CDR2 is SVGAGI (reference sequence). V lost 4 bases and J 4 bases, leaving 4 bases between the germline ends. CDR3 bases: TGTGCCAGCAGTTCCGGCTATGGCTACACCTTC. Protein product: CASSSGYGYTF.

The chain employs TRBV24-1 and TRBJ1-2, with 10 bases matching TRBD1. The ends lost 1 base at V and 6 bases at J; junction bases unmatched: 10. The CDR3 consists of 17 residues. The germline V gene has CDR1 KGHDR and CDR2 SFDVKD. In nucleotides, the CDR3 is TGTGCCACCAGTGATTTCGGCGGGACAGGGGATAAGGATGGCTACACCTTC. Its translation: CATSDFGGTGDKDGYTF.

Details on this clone: The same CDR3 is also encoded by other DNA sequences in this sample. The genes are TRBV6-5 and TRBJ1-1; D may be TRBD1 (5 bases). CDR1 is MNHEY and CDR2 is SVGAGI in the germline V gene. With 0 bases removed from V and 4 bases from J, the gap between germline ends came to 6 bases. The CDR3 is 13 amino acids. For the CDR3, the DNA is TGTGCCAGCAGTTACTCGGGGGGCACTGAAGCTTTCTTT. Amino acid sequence: CASSYSGGTEAFF.

The genes are TRBV3-1 (or the pseudogene TRBV3-2) and TRBJ2-5; D is uncertain. Germline lookup yields CDR1 LGHDT and CDR2 YNNKEL (reference sequence). Trimming took 4 bases from V and 2 from J, leaving 11 bases between them. CDR3 length equals 14 residues. CDR3 sequence (DNA): TGTGCCAGCAGCCTACGGGTAGGGCAAGAGACCCAGTACTTC. It codes for CASSLRVGQETQYF.

V and J are TRBV28 and TRBJ1-6, with a possible D match to TRBD1 (6 bases). In germline, CDR1 is MDHEN, CDR2 SYDVKM. With 3 bases removed from V and 3 bases from J, the gap between germline ends came to 12 bases. The length of the CDR3 is 16 residues. The DNA for the CDR3 is TGTGCCAGCAGTTTTGGAGGAGGGGGCTATAATTCACCCCTCCACTTT. This codes for CASSFGGGGYNSPLHF.

The chain has TRBV4-1 and TRBJ1-4; no definite D call. V lost 1 base and J lost 0, with 9 bases in between. The CDR3 spans 16 residues. CDR1 is MGHRA, CDR2 YSYEKL, per germline. CDR3 nucleotides: TGCGCCAGCAGCCAAGGTTCGACTGCAACTAATGAAAAACTGTTTTTT. It yields the protein CASSQGSTATNEKLFF.

V usage is TRBV7-9 and J usage is TRBJ2-7; D call uncertain. V dropped 5 bases and J dropped 4 bases, with 18 bases sitting between them. Germline-derived CDR1 and CDR2 are SEHNR and FQNEAQ (reference sequence). This CDR3 region has 15 residues. The CDR3, as DNA: TGTGCCAGCAGCATACAGCCGGGCCCCGCGTACGAGCAGTACTTC. Protein product: CASSIQPGPAYEQYF.

This clone was recorded a few times. V and J are TRBV9 and TRBJ1-1; D gene unclear. CDR1 and CDR2 from the germline V gene are SGDLS and YYNGEE. The CDR3 contains 13 residues. Deletions cut 0 bases from V and 0 bases from J, with 3 bases between. The chain's CDR3 is CASSVDVNTEAFF. CDR3 coding DNA: TGTGCCAGCAGCGTAGATGTGAACACTGAAGCTTTCTTT.

The CDR3 nucleotides are TGTGCCAGCAGCACCGGGACAGGGGGAAATGACGAGCAGTACTTC. It specifies CASSTGTGGNDEQYF. The chain employs TRBV6-5 and TRBJ2-7, with 11 positions matching TRBD1. V lost 6 bases and J lost 5; bases outside the gene matches: 9. The CDR3 is made up of 15 amino acids. The germline gives CDR1 MNHEY, CDR2 SVGAGI.

This chain connects TRBV14 to TRBJ2-2, with 7 bases aligning to TRBD1. Germline CDR1 reads SGHDN; CDR2 reads FVKESK. Unmatched junction bases numbered 12, after V lost 3 bases and J lost 5 bases. The CDR3 has 17 residues. CDR3 nucleotide sequence: TGTGCCAGCAGCCACCGCGACAGGGCCGATTGGACCGGGGAGCTGTTTTTT. This gives the protein CASSHRDRADWTGELFF. The full variable domain, its missing parts supplied by reference TRBV14 and TRBJ2-2, is EAGVTQFPSHSVIEKGQTVTLRCDPISGHDNLYWYRRVMGKEIKFLLHFVKESKQDESGMPNNRFLAERTGGTYSTLKVQPAELEDSGVYFCASSHRDRADWTGELFFGEGSRLTVL.

The rearrangement links TRBV4-1 to TRBJ2-7; weak D call: TRBD2 (7 bases). CDR1 and CDR2 (germline): MGHRA, YSYEKL. Trimming removed 0 bases at V and 0 bases at J, with 15 bases between. The CDR3 totals 17 residues. In DNA, the CDR3 is TGCGCCAGCAGCCAAGACCCCGACAGGACTAGCTCCTACGAGCAGTACTTC. Its translation is CASSQDPDRTSSYEQYF.

This clone showed up just a few times. The V call is TRBV28, the J call TRBJ1-6; weak D call: TRBD1 (5 bases). The germline gives CDR1 MDHEN, CDR2 SYDVKM. The V gene lost 6 bases and the J gene lost 9 bases, with 18 bases spanning the gap. The CDR3 runs 15 residues. For the CDR3, the DNA is TGTGCCAGCAGAGCCTATACTCAGGGCAGTTCACCCCTCCACTTT. As protein: CASRAYTQGSSPLHF.

The rearrangement joins TRBV4-2 to TRBJ2-3; TRBD1 agrees at 8 bases. Germline-derived CDR1 and CDR2 are LGHNA and YNFKEQ. V dropped 5 bases and J dropped 3; count of bases not matched to a gene: 4. The length of the CDR3 is 14 residues. CDR3 DNA: TGTGCCAGCAGCGGACAGGGAAGGACAGATACGCAGTATTTT. Amino acid sequence: CASSGQGRTDTQYF.

This clone was recorded a few times. The V call is TRBV11-2, the J call TRBJ2-7; tentative D call: TRBD1 (7 bases). CDR3 length: 15 amino acids. Germline loops: CDR1 SGHAT, CDR2 FQNNGV. Trimming cost V 1 base and J 4 bases, with 14 bases left between them. As DNA, the CDR3 is TGTGCCAGCAGCTTAGCCGGTGCAGGGGGGTACGAGCAGTACTTC. Residues: CASSLAGAGGYEQYF.

This chain links TRBV29-1 with TRBJ2-1; 7 bases are a match to TRBD1. CDR3 length: 12 residues. Germline V gives CDR1 SQVTM, CDR2 ANQGSEA. Unmatched junction bases numbered 6, after V lost 4 bases and J lost 9 bases. CDR3 DNA sequence: TGCAGCGTTGGGGACAGAGTTGGTGAGCAGTTCTTC. Its translation is CSVGDRVGEQFF.

This chain uses TRBV9 with TRBJ2-4; 8 bases agree with TRBD1. The J segment lost 1 base and the V segment lost 0 bases, leaving 3 bases of the junction unmatched. The CDR3 consists of 16 residues. Germline V lookup: CDR1 SGDLS, CDR2 YYNGEE. CDR3 in DNA: TGTGCCAGCAGCGTAGAACAGGGGGAGGCCAAAAACATTCAGTACTTC. This gives the protein CASSVEQGEAKNIQYF.

The V call is TRBV20-1, the J call TRBJ1-5, with a weak D call TRBD1 (6 bases). The CDR3 has 14 residues. V was shortened by 3 bases and J by 5 bases, with 14 bases between the two germline ends. Looked up from germline, CDR1 is DFQATT and CDR2 is SNEGSKA (reference sequence). The CDR3 is CSASPQTGHQPQHF. The CDR3 DNA is TGCAGTGCTAGTCCGCAGACAGGACATCAGCCCCAGCATTTT.

The chain has TRBV7-9 and TRBJ2-5; a weak D match, TRBD1 (5 bases). Germline CDR1 SEHNR, CDR2 FQNEAQ (reference sequence). This CDR3 is built from 14 residues. Deletions cut 3 bases from V and 3 bases from J, with 11 bases between. The DNA of the CDR3 is TGTGCCAGCAGCTTGTCCAGGGTGGAAGAGACCCAGTACTTC. Residues: CASSLSRVEETQYF.

This clone was recorded only once. This chain uses TRBV18 with TRBJ1-2; a possible D gene is TRBD1 (6 bases). CDR1 and CDR2 (germline): KGHSH, LQKENI. The germline V and J ends were trimmed by 3 bases and 4 bases, with 15 bases remaining between them. There are 15 residues in the CDR3. The CDR3 sequence: CASSPETGPIYGYTF. The DNA for the CDR3 is TGTGCCAGCTCACCCGAGACAGGCCCGATCTATGGCTACACCTTC. The full variable domain, rest sourced from reference TRBV18 and TRBJ1-2, is NAGVMQNPRHLVRRRGQEARLRCSPMKGHSHVYWYRQLPEEGLKFMVYLQKENIIDESGMPKERFSAEFPKEGPSILRIQQVVRGDSAAYFCASSPETGPIYGYTFGSGTRLTVV.

The chain couples TRBV6-5 to TRBJ2-2; D call uncertain. Trimming removed 6 bases from V and 0 bases from J, with 5 bases in between. This CDR3 contains 13 residues. Germline V gene sequence: CDR1 MNHEY, CDR2 SVGAGI. This CDR3 reads CASREPNTGELFF. The CDR3 DNA reads as TGTGCCAGCAGGGAGCCGAACACCGGGGAGCTGTTTTTT.

The chain joins TRBV2 to TRBJ2-5; D remains ambiguous. The CDR3 has 11 amino acids. Germline CDR1 and CDR2: SNHLY and FYNNEI. Trimming pared 7 bases from V and 4 bases from J, leaving 7 bases between. CDR3 sequence (DNA): TGTGCCAGCACTAGAAGAGAGACCCAGTACTTC. Its translation: CASTRRETQYF. Variable domain in full (rest from reference TRBV2 and TRBJ2-5): EPEVTQTPSHQVTQMGQEVILRCVPISNHLYFYWYRQILGQKVEFLVSFYNNEISEKSEIFDDQFSVERPDGSNFTLKIRSTKLEDSAMYFCASTRRETQYFGPGTRLLVL.

The rearrangement links TRBV28 to TRBJ2-1, with 15 bases that match TRBD2. CDR1 and CDR2 from the germline V gene are MDHEN and SYDVKM. The CDR3 runs to 17 residues. CDR3 in DNA: TGTTCCTATGGCGGACTAGCGGGGGGGACCTCCTACAATGAGCAGTTCTTC. Protein: CSYGGLAGGTSYNEQFF.

The CDR3 coding sequence is TGTGCCAGCAGCCCACTTGCAGGGGGCTGGCGGGGCTACACCTTC. Translating it yields CASSPLAGGWRGYTF. V gene TRBV7-8 combines with J gene TRBJ1-2, with 8 bases fitting TRBD1. Per germline, CDR1 SGHVS and CDR2 FQNEAQ. J was trimmed by 8 bases and V by 5 bases; bases with no gene match: 13. This CDR3 spans 15 amino acids.

This chain connects TRBV5-1 to TRBJ2-2, with TRBD1 matching 8 bases. The CDR3 is made up of 15 amino acids. Trimming took 0 bases from V and 6 from J; bases not matched to a gene: 4. CDR1 and CDR2 (germline): SGHRS, YFSETQ. This CDR3 is CASSLGQGRAGELFF. The CDR3 coding sequence is TGCGCCAGCAGCTTGGGACAGGGGCGGGCCGGGGAGCTGTTTTTT.

This rearrangement joins TRBV7-2 to TRBJ2-7; 9 bases are a match to TRBD2. The germline CDR1 and CDR2 sequences are SGHTA and FQGNSA. The length of the CDR3 is 15 residues. V lost 5 bases to trimming and J lost 7 bases; unmatched junction nucleotides: 12. Written as DNA, the CDR3 is TGTGCCAGCAGCCCCCGAGCGGGGGGCTTCTTTGAGCAGTACTTC. Protein sequence: CASSPRAGGFFEQYF.

This chain uses TRBV18 with TRBJ2-7, with D unclear. From germline, CDR1 is KGHSH and CDR2 LQKENI. V lost 0 bases to trimming and J lost 4 bases, with 13 bases between them. CDR3 size: 15 residues. As DNA, the CDR3 is TGTGCCAGCTCACCACCCGCGGCGGCAGCTTACGAGCAGTACTTC. It specifies CASSPPAAAAYEQYF.